Listed below are T cell receptor beta chains from one sample, sequenced in a study of control samples from healthy donors and cancer patients. Some clones are missing from TCRdb's copy, which holds only in-frame ones; the method was immunoSEQ multiplex PCR. The sample includes 55,000 to 70,000 clones, 75% to 95% of them seen just once. Sequenced sample: PBMCs. These receptors were collected from a man aged 25 to 45 with colorectal cancer. CDR3s include the opening cysteine and the closing phenylalanine or tryptophan. The D gene is left open where the match is weak. Rows may omit the clone size; those that give it use once, few, many or a size class.

J gene	clone size	V gene	D gene	CDR3 DNA	CDR3 protein
TRBJ2-4	.	TRBV7-2	.	TGTGCCAGCAGCCCCGGCCCGAGCTTGGCCAAAAACATTCAGTACTTC	CASSPGPSLAKNIQYF
TRBJ1-1	.	TRBV7-9	.	TGTGCCAGCAGCTTAAGGGTAGTGTCAGGACAAGTGAACACTGAAGCTTTCTTT	CASSLRVVSGQVNTEAFF
TRBJ1-1	.	TRBV5-1	.	TGCGCCAGCAGGCTCCGATGGGGCACTGAAGCTTTCTTT	CASRLRWGTEAFF
TRBJ2-4	.	TRBV5-4	TRBD1	TGTGCCAGCAGCCTAAATAGACAGGGGGCCAAAAACATTCAGTACTTC	CASSLNRQGAKNIQYF
TRBJ1-3	once	TRBV4-1	TRBD1	TGCGCCAGCAGCCCAGGGGGCAGGGGAGGAGGAAACACCATATATTTT	CASSPGGRGGGNTIYF
TRBJ1-5	once	TRBV5-8	.	TGTGCCAGCAGCCCGATTGCCGTTCAGCCCCAGCATTTT	CASSPIAVQPQHF
TRBJ1-4	.	TRBV19	.	TGTGCCAGTAGTAAGACAGGTGGTAATGAAAAACTGTTTTTT	CASSKTGGNEKLFF
TRBJ1-4	.	TRBV7-9	.	TGTGCCAGCAGCAGTCGGCCAGGTGAAAAACTGTTTTTT	CASSSRPGEKLFF
TRBJ1-5	.	TRBV4-2	TRBD1	TGTGCCAGCAGCCAAGTTGACAGGGGGGCTCAGCCCCAGCATTTT	CASSQVDRGAQPQHF
TRBJ1-3	.	TRBV24-1	.	TGTGCCACCAGTGATTCCCTCGACCCTGACAGTTCCTCTGGAAACACCATATATTTT	CATSDSLDPDSSSGNTIYF
TRBJ1-6	.	TRBV7-9	.	TGTGCCAGCAGCTTAGAAGTCAACAGCCACTATAATTCACCCCTCCACTTT	CASSLEVNSHYNSPLHF
TRBJ1-3	.	TRBV6-6	.	TGTGCCAGCAGTCCACGAGGGTCTGCAAACTCTGGAAACACCATATATTTT	CASSPRGSANSGNTIYF
TRBJ2-2	.	TRBV19	TRBD1	TGTGCCAGTAGTATGGTTAAGGGGGCCGACACCGGGGAGCTGTTTTTT	CASSMVKGADTGELFF
TRBJ2-2	.	TRBV12-3/TRBV12-4	.	TGTGCCAGCAGTACAGGGACCGGGGAGCTGTTTTTT	CASSTGTGELFF
TRBJ1-1	.	TRBV7-8	.	TGTGCCAGCCGGGGAGGAAGGGAGGGAAGGTTAACTGAAGCTTTCTTT	CASRGGREGRLTEAFF
TRBJ1-6	.	TRBV6-6	.	TGTGCCAGCAGTCGGGACACGAAAAATTCACCCCTCCACTTT	CASSRDTKNSPLHF
TRBJ2-5	once	TRBV3-1/TRBV3-2	.	TGTGCCAGCAGCCGAGGAGGATGGGGTCGGGGAGAGACCCAGTACTTC	CASSRGGWGRGETQYF
TRBJ2-3	.	TRBV10-3	.	TGTGCCATCCGGAGCGTCCTTGGCACAGATACGCAGTATTTT	CAIRSVLGTDTQYF
TRBJ1-2	.	TRBV6-5	TRBD1	TGTGCCAGCAGTCGGGACAGTCCTCTCGGCGGCTACACCTTC	CASSRDSPLGGYTF
TRBJ2-2	.	TRBV4-1	.	TGCGCCAGCAGCCGAGGAACAGGGTCAGCCAACACCGGGGAGCTGTTTTTT	CASSRGTGSANTGELFF
TRBJ1-3	.	TRBV7-2	TRBD1	TGTGCCAGCAGCATAGGACAGGGGGCCCCAAACACCATATATTTT	CASSIGQGAPNTIYF
TRBJ1-2	.	TRBV10-3	.	TGTGCCATCAGTGAAAATGGAAATGGCTACACCTTC	CAISENGNGYTF
TRBJ2-2	.	TRBV6-6	.	TGTGCCAGCAGTTATTCTGAAGGGATCACCGGGGAGCTGTTTTTT	CASSYSEGITGELFF
TRBJ1-5	few	TRBV4-1	.	TGCGCCAGCAGCCAACTTTCGCGAGGCAGGGGCAATCAGCCCCAGCATTTT	CASSQLSRGRGNQPQHF
TRBJ1-4	.	TRBV7-2	.	TGTGCCAGCAGCGTCCTGGGGTCAACTAATGAAAAACTGTTTTTT	CASSVLGSTNEKLFF
TRBJ1-1	.	TRBV5-4	TRBD1	TGTGCCAGCAGCCCTAGACAGGGCGATCACACTGAAGCTTTCTTT	CASSPRQGDHTEAFF
TRBJ1-2	.	TRBV6-5	.	TGTGCCAGCAGATATGGGGGGCTTAACTATGGCTACACCTTC	CASRYGGLNYGYTF